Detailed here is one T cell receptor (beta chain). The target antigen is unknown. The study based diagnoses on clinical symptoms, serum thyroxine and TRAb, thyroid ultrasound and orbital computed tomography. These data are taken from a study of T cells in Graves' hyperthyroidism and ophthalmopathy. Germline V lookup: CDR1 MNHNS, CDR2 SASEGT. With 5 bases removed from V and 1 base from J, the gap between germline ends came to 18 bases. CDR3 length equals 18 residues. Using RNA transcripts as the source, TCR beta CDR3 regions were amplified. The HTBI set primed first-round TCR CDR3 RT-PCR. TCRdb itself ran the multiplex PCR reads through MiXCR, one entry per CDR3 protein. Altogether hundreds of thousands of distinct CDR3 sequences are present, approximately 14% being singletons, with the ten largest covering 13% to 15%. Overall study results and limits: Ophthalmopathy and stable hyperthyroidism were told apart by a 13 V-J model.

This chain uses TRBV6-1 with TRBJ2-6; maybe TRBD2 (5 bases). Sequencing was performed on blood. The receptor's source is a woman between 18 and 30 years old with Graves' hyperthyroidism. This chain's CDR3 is CASSYYGPRESGANVLTF. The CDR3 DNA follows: TGTGCCAGCAGTTACTATGGCCCGAGGGAATCTGGGGCCAACGTCCTGACTTTC.